This TCR beta chain emerged from a study of OX40 agonist ivuxolimab in advanced cancers. Looking at the study overall: The dose-escalation cohort was around 83% male, with a mean age of about 58 years, ranging about 23 to 80. In three patients, partial responses were observed, one with hepatocellular carcinoma and two with cutaneous melanoma.

The study, taken as a whole, reports: At 0.1 to 3.0 mg/kg and by week 6, clonal expansion occurred in CD4+ and CD8+ blood T cells. Part of the nonresponder group also had normalized T-cell clonal expansion that was low.

Clones were sequenced by immunoSEQ multiplex PCR, and TCRdb holds only the in-frame ones, with some missing. Among 70,000 to 90,000 clones listed, roughly 87% were seen once. For this clone: Antigen specificity is unknown.

The receptor was derived from an adult with an advanced solid tumor such as melanoma, head and neck, liver or kidney cancer. The material sequenced was CD4+ or CD8+ T cells sorted from blood, taken in a trial of the OX40 agonist ivuxolimab.

The CDR3 sequence is CASSRGTVGTTEAFF. CDR3 coding DNA: TGTGCCAGCAGCCGTGGGACTGTGGGAACCACTGAAGCTTTCTTT. The J gene is TRBJ1-1, the V gene TRBV7-9, with D possibly matching TRBD1 (5 bases). This CDR3 contains 15 residues. Trimming took off 5 bases at V and 4 bases at J, with 17 bases between the two ends. Per germline, CDR1 SEHNR and CDR2 FQNEAQ (reference sequence).